This T cell receptor (beta chain) was retrieved from a study of somatic mutations in cytotoxic T cells in rheumatoid arthritis (dated 2017 in TCRdb). Describing the broader study: Right after diagnosis and prior to the start of any treatment, approximately 30 ml EDTA of peripheral blood was drawn from patients. Some V beta antibody-stained T-cell populations were flow-sorted on a FACSAria II or Sony SH800 at nearly 100% purity, and sorted V beta1+ cells also underwent TCRB sequencing. To characterize clonality, the study used TCRB deep sequencing while asking whether somatic mutations are carried by expanded CD8+ T-cell clones in newly diagnosed, untreated rheumatoid arthritis. A total of 65 or so rheumatoid arthritis patients and roughly 18 healthy controls underwent TCRB deep sequencing. Patient and control groups had essentially identical median ages.

Genomic DNA underwent TCRB CDR3 sequencing using the immunoSEQ assay. The study's own analysis went as follows. Patient CD8+ clones larger than 1% were compared against published virus-specific TCRB sequences, and only a few matched. Nothing other than productive TCRB rearrangements was included in the analyses. Clonality was expressed as a Shannon entropy-based productive clonality index, with each clone defined by a unique TCRB CDR3 sequence. To calculate repertoire overlap between two samples, the template counts of each clone were considered relative to each sample's total templates. V-gene usage from TCRB sequencing and V-gene usage measured by flow cytometry were correlated (Spearman r of over 0.6). Sourced from immuneACCESS, this table was stored by TCRdb with only in-frame sequences that have V and J called. A share of the clones is absent; for the studies checked, an unresolved V gene accounts for under half, and the remainder has no known explanation. V, J and clone size are those of that table, while D and trimming were read from the DNA. The sample table holds approximately 15,000 clones, of which around three quarters were seen once. Of the sample, around 5% falls within the top ten clones.

This clone occurred once. What this receptor recognizes is not known. No base-level quality is on record; no much larger clone is a single base apart. The paper's findings and limits, for the study overall: Viral specificity could not be ruled out by absence from virus-specific databases, and the antigen targets of the expanded CD8+ clones remained unknown. The slight underrepresentation of TRBV07 in patients was not corrected for multiple comparisons. CD8+ T-cell clonality did not differ significantly between rheumatoid arthritis patients and age-matched healthy controls. CD8+ clonality increased with age in patients (Spearman r ≈ 0.49) but not in healthy controls. In about an eighth of the roughly 65 patients the largest CD8+ clone exceeded 20% of CD8+ cells, and several identical CD8+ TCRB sequences were shared between blood and synovial fluid.

CD4+ and CD8+ cells were isolated by positive magnetic bead selection on an AutoMACS, and purity was checked by flow cytometry. After a first flow cytometry screen using a TCR V beta antibody panel, clonal expansions were characterized through TCRB deep sequencing of sorted CD8+ fractions. Peripheral blood mononuclear cells were obtained using density gradient separation with Ficoll-Paque PLUS. Using Nucleospin Tissue or Tissue XS kits, DNA was extracted from CD4-enriched, CD8-enriched or PBMC samples, with quantification by a Qubit 2.0 fluorometer. Relative to germline, V is 1 base shorter and J is 0 bases shorter, with 12 bases between their ends. Reading from cysteine to phenylalanine, the CDR3 counts 17 amino acids. Just the 51-base CDR3 DNA is kept, in frame starting at base 1. CDR1 MGHDK and CDR2 SYGVNS were looked up in the germline V gene.

This clonotype was sampled from an adult with rheumatoid arthritis. The V gene is TRBV25-1 and the J gene is TRBJ1-4; too little of a D gene remains to name it. The sequencing sample was made of CD8+ T cells sorted from blood. The base sequence is TGTGCCAGCAGTGAATCCGCGCAGGTTGCAACTAATGAAAAACTGTTTTTT. This sequence encodes CASSESAQVATNEKLFF.